Listed here are 6 T cell receptor beta chains from one sample, sequenced in a study of T cell repertoires in cytomegalovirus infection. TCRdb analysed the reads with MiXCR anew, one entry per CDR3 protein. The data contain about 160,000 distinct CDR3 sequences, roughly 17% of them singletons. Material: CD8+ T cells from PBMCs. These TCRs come from a human donor in good health (CMV status not recorded). Some clones in this sample may be carry-over from other donors' samples.

This clonotype was counted a few times. The rearrangement uses TRBV9 and TRBJ2-2; 7 bases map to TRBD2. This CDR3 has 17 residues. Germline V gene data show CDR1 as SGDLS and CDR2 as YYNGEE. V was clipped by 1 base and J by 4 bases; unmatched bases: 10. The CDR3, as DNA: TGTGCCAGCAGCGTACCCTCTACTAGCGATCCCACCGGGGAGCTGTTTTTT. Residues: CASSVPSTSDPTGELFF.

This clonotype was seen a handful of times. The J gene is TRBJ2-1, the V gene TRBV29-1; D not resolved. Germline V gene data show CDR1 as SQVTM and CDR2 as ANQGSEA. The CDR3 is 13 amino acids. V was pared by 0 bases and J by 5 bases, with 8 bases between. For the CDR3, the DNA is TGCAGCGTTGAAGATCAAGATAACAATGAGCAGTTCTTC. Translated, it gives CSVEDQDNNEQFF.

This clonotype appeared a few times. The genes are TRBV19 and TRBJ2-7, with D unresolved. With 4 bases removed from V and 4 bases from J, the gap between germline ends came to 14 bases. Germline CDR1 reads LNHDA; CDR2 reads SQIVND (reference sequence). The CDR3 runs 14 residues. CDR3 amino acids: CASSTLSSEYEQYF. The CDR3, as DNA: TGTGCCAGTAGTACCCTCTCTTCGGAGTACGAGCAGTACTTC.

The V call is TRBV27, the J call TRBJ2-1; TRBD2 is a possible D gene (6 bases). The length of the CDR3 is 11 residues. The germline gives CDR1 MNHEY, CDR2 SMNVEV (reference sequence). The V end was cut by 7 bases, the J end by 9 bases, with 10 bases between. DNA of the CDR3: TGTGCCAGCACCCGGGGAGGTGAGCAGTTCTTC. This sequence encodes CASTRGGEQFF.

The CDR3 loop reads CASSLAASGGGTGELFF. In DNA form, the CDR3 reads TGTGCCAGCAGCTTAGCGGCTAGCGGGGGAGGAACCGGGGAGCTGTTTTTT. The chain has TRBV7-2 and TRBJ2-2; 10 bases match TRBD2. This CDR3 comprises 17 residues. CDR1 SGHTA and CDR2 FQGNSA come from the germline V gene. V shed 0 bases and J 5 bases; nucleotides not matched to a gene: 6. Using reference TRBV7-2 and TRBJ2-2 for the parts outside the CDR3, the full variable domain is GAGVSQSPSNKVTEKGKDVELRCDPISGHTALYWYRQSLGQGLEFLIYFQGNSAPDKSGLPSDRFSAERTGGSVSTLTIQRTQQEDSAVYLCASSLAASGGGTGELFFGEGSRLTVL.

There are a few counts of this clonotype. The chain joins TRBV28 to TRBJ1-4; D might be TRBD1 (5 bases). The germline V and J ends were trimmed by 1 base and 0 bases, with 12 bases remaining between them. Germline assignment: CDR1 MDHEN and CDR2 SYDVKM. The CDR3 contains 17 residues. In DNA form, the CDR3 reads TGTGCCAGCAGTTTATTCTCCAGGGTGACAACTAATGAAAAACTGTTTTTT. Translation gives CASSLFSRVTTNEKLFF. Filled out from reference TRBV28 and TRBJ1-4, the complete variable domain reads DVKVTQSSRYLVKRTGEKVFLECVQDMDHENMFWYRQDPGLGLRLIYFSYDVKMKEKGDIPEGYSVSREKKERFSLILESASTNQTSMYLCASSLFSRVTTNEKLFFGSGTQLSVL.